The rows below give T cell receptor beta chains drawn from one sample of a study of CD8 T cells in Susac syndrome. One entry per CDR3 protein, called by TCRdb with MiXCR from the immunoSEQ multiplex PCR reads. The top ten clones hold 0.12% of a sample with 170,000 or so distinct CDR3 sequences, approximately 95% of them seen once. The material sequenced was CD4+ T cells from PBMCs. Every receptor here comes from a human donor with Susac syndrome. Both conserved end residues are part of each CDR3. Fields, in order: clone size, V gene, D gene, J gene, CDR3 DNA, CDR3 protein. The D gene is left open where the match is weak. Not every row has a clone size; where given, it reads once, few, many or a size class.

>NA|TRBV30|NA|TRBJ1-2
TGTGCCTGGGGCTCAGGGAACTATGGCTACACCTTC
CAWGSGNYGYTF
>NA|TRBV29-1|NA|TRBJ1-3
TGCAGCGCAGCGCGAACAGCCGTCTCTGGAAACACCATATATTTT
CSAARTAVSGNTIYF
>NA|TRBV4-2|NA|TRBJ1-1
TGTGCCAGCAGCCAAGAGGGGGGGGCTACTGAAGCTTTCTTT
CASSQEGGATEAFF
>NA|TRBV20-1|TRBD2|TRBJ2-7
TGCAGTGCTGACCTGGGGACTAGCGGGAGCTACGAGCAGTACTTC
CSADLGTSGSYEQYF
>once|TRBV20-1|TRBD2|TRBJ2-3
TGCAGTGCTAACCCTAGCGGGGGTAACACAGATACGCAGTATTTT
CSANPSGGNTDTQYF
>NA|TRBV4-3|NA|TRBJ2-3
TGCGCCAGCAGCCTCTTCGGGGAGGTGATAGATACGCAGTATTTT
CASSLFGEVIDTQYF
>NA|TRBV4-2|NA|TRBJ2-2
TGTGCCAGCAGCCAAGAGGGGGGCGGGGAGCTGTTTTTT
CASSQEGGGELFF
>NA|TRBV2|TRBD2|TRBJ2-1
TGTGCCAGCAGTGAAAACGAAGGGACTAGCGGGGGGGGTGGATTC
CASSENEGTSGGGGF
>NA|TRBV2|NA|TRBJ1-5
TGTGCCAGCAGTGAAGGCCAGGGGAGTCAGCCCCAGCATTTT
CASSEGQGSQPQHF
>NA|TRBV12-3/TRBV12-4|TRBD1|TRBJ2-5
TGTGCCAGCAAGGGGGCCGGGGAGACCCAGTACTTC
CASKGAGETQYF
>NA|TRBV28|NA|TRBJ2-5
TGTGCCAGCAGTTTCTCCTACGCACGCAAAGGAGGCTCGATGGATGCGACCCAGTACTTC
CASSFSYARKGGSMDATQYF
>NA|TRBV29-1|NA|TRBJ1-5
TGCAGCGTTGAAGGGATCGGACCGAATCAGCCCCAGCATTTT
CSVEGIGPNQPQHF
>NA|TRBV24-1|TRBD1|TRBJ1-5
TGTGCCACCAGTCGACAGGGGTACCAGCCCCAGCATTTT
CATSRQGYQPQHF
>NA|TRBV20-1|NA|TRBJ2-7
TGCAGTGCTAGCGGCCAGGGGATCGACGAGCAGTACTTC
CSASGQGIDEQYF
>NA|TRBV29-1|NA|TRBJ2-1
TGCAGCGTTATAGCGGAAAGGATCTACAATGAGCAGTTCTTC
CSVIAERIYNEQFF
>NA|TRBV19|NA|TRBJ1-1
TGTGCCAGTAGTATACGCCGGGTGAACACTGAAGCTTTCTTT
CASSIRRVNTEAFF
>NA|TRBV20-1|TRBD1|TRBJ1-2
TGCAGTGTTCCACGACAGGGCGAGGGTGGCTACACCTTC
CSVPRQGEGGYTF
>NA|TRBV6-5|NA|TRBJ1-2
TGTGCCAGCAGTCGAGCCGGGGCTAACTATGGCTACACCTTC
CASSRAGANYGYTF
>once|TRBV29-1|NA|TRBJ1-2
TGCAGCGCCCACTCAGGTGGTTCTAACTATGGCTACACCTTC
CSAHSGGSNYGYTF
>NA|TRBV7-2|NA|TRBJ2-4
TGTGCCAGCAGCCCAACTAGGTTGGGGAACATTCAGTACTTC
CASSPTRLGNIQYF
>NA|TRBV18|NA|TRBJ1-2
TGTGCCAGCTCCCTGGACATATCCCAGGTCGGCTACACCTTC
CASSLDISQVGYTF
>NA|TRBV15|NA|TRBJ1-1
TGTGCCACCAGCAGAGCACAGCTTGAAGCTTTCTTT
CATSRAQLEAFF
>NA|TRBV27|TRBD1|TRBJ1-2
TGTGCCAGCAGTAAGGGACAGCCCCTCAGGGGCTACACCTTC
CASSKGQPLRGYTF
>NA|TRBV28|NA|TRBJ2-7
TGTGCCAGCAGCTTTGGCTGGCAGGGATCCTACGAGCAGTACTTC
CASSFGWQGSYEQYF
>NA|TRBV9|NA|TRBJ2-3
TGTGCCAGCAGCCCCGGGCTAGTCGGAGATACGCAGTATTTT
CASSPGLVGDTQYF
>NA|TRBV20-1|NA|TRBJ2-5
TGCAGTGCTAGCTCTAAAAAGGGGGAGACCCAGTACTTC
CSASSKKGETQYF
>NA|TRBV7-9|NA|TRBJ2-3
TGTGCCAGCAGCAAGAAGAGGGGGGGGTTCCCTAACACAGATACGCAGTATTTT
CASSKKRGGFPNTDTQYF
>NA|TRBV29-1|TRBD1|TRBJ1-2
TGCAGCGTCGCAGGGGGCGCGGACTATGGCTACACCTTC
CSVAGGADYGYTF
>NA|TRBV6-5|TRBD1|TRBJ2-5
TGTGCCAGCAGACTCGGACAGGGGGCGAAGACCCAGTACTTC
CASRLGQGAKTQYF
>once|TRBV30|NA|TRBJ1-2
TGTGCCTGGAGCGGGCACAACCTCTATGGCTACACCTTC
CAWSGHNLYGYTF
>once|TRBV2|NA|TRBJ2-5
TGTGCCACCAGCCAGTTGGGTCTGTACCAAGAGACCCAGTACTTC
CATSQLGLYQETQYF
>NA|TRBV6-6|NA|TRBJ2-5
TGTGCCAGCAGCAACCGGTTGGAGACCCAGTACTTC
CASSNRLETQYF
>NA|TRBV7-2|TRBD2|TRBJ2-1
TGTGCCAGCAGCTTACGGGCTAGCGGGAGGTACAATGAGCAGTTCTTC
CASSLRASGRYNEQFF
>once|TRBV29-1|TRBD2|TRBJ2-3
TGCAGCGTTGAAGATCAGCAGCGGGGAGATACGCAGTATTTT
CSVEDQQRGDTQYF
>NA|TRBV15|TRBD2|TRBJ2-1
TGTGCCACCAGCAGAGGCGGGGCGGGAGTTACCGGAGAGCAGTTCTTC
CATSRGGAGVTGEQFF
>NA|TRBV18|TRBD2|TRBJ2-1
TGTGCCAGCTCACCTCAGGGCCCGGGCGGGAGCAATGAGCAGTTCTTC
CASSPQGPGGSNEQFF
>NA|TRBV29-1|NA|TRBJ2-7
TGCAGCGTTGATCGGGCGGGCGGCGGCGAGCAGTACTTC
CSVDRAGGGEQYF
>NA|TRBV28|NA|TRBJ2-7
TGTGCCAGCAATCTGGGGTTAAGCGAGCAGTACTTC
CASNLGLSEQYF
>once|TRBV7-8|NA|TRBJ1-5
TGTGCCAGCAGCTTAGGGTTTCGCGGACGGAGCAATCAGCCCCAGCATTTT
CASSLGFRGRSNQPQHF
>once|TRBV12-3/TRBV12-4|TRBD1|TRBJ2-3
TGTGCCAGCAGATCCGGGACAGACACAGATACGCAGTATTTT
CASRSGTDTDTQYF
>NA|TRBV4-3|NA|TRBJ1-2
TGCGCCAGCAGCCCTCGGTTTATGGGTCCAAAGATCTATGGCTACACCTTC
CASSPRFMGPKIYGYTF
>NA|TRBV4-3|TRBD2|TRBJ2-7
TGCGCCAGCAGCCAAGATCGGGGGGGCCGGGAGCAGTACTTC
CASSQDRGGREQYF
>NA|TRBV6-6|NA|TRBJ2-1
TGTGCCAGCAGTCTCCAGGGTTCCTCGCCCAATGAGCAGTTCTTC
CASSLQGSSPNEQFF
>NA|TRBV27|TRBD1|TRBJ2-7
TGTGCCAGCAAACCTGGGACAGGCTACGAGCAGTACTTC
CASKPGTGYEQYF
>NA|TRBV18|NA|TRBJ2-5
TGTGCCAGCTCGAGGGCCATATCGGAGACCCAGTACTTC
CASSRAISETQYF
>NA|TRBV7-6|NA|TRBJ2-2
TGTGCCAGCAGCTCGGGACACCCAGACACCGGGGAGCTGTTTTTT
CASSSGHPDTGELFF
>NA|TRBV24-1|TRBD1|TRBJ1-2
TGTGCCACCAGTGACCTGGAGGGGGCTGGCTACACCTTC
CATSDLEGAGYTF
>NA|TRBV18|NA|TRBJ2-4
TGTGCCAGCTCACCAAATGTGGGTATCGACATTCAGTACTTC
CASSPNVGIDIQYF
>NA|TRBV9|NA|TRBJ2-1
TGTGCCAGCAGCGGGCCCCGGGTTGAGCAGTTCTTC
CASSGPRVEQFF
>NA|TRBV2|NA|TRBJ2-3
TGTGCCAGCGCAGACAGGTCCTCTAGCACAGATACGCAGTATTTT
CASADRSSSTDTQYF
>NA|TRBV6-1|NA|TRBJ1-6
TGTGCCAGCAGGGACCGACAGGAGAGAGGACCCCTCCACTTT
CASRDRQERGPLHF
>NA|TRBV6-2/TRBV6-3|NA|TRBJ1-5
TGTGCCAGCGGTTTCCGAGGTAATCAGCCCCAGCATTTT
CASGFRGNQPQHF